Sequencing of this TCR beta chain was carried out in a study of beta chain features in type 1 diabetes. This clone appeared a few times. Expressed TCRB transcripts were sequenced because the entire RNA isolate underwent reverse transcription. The assay was immunoSEQ multiplex PCR, and TCRdb's table has in-frame clones only and misses some. The sample lists more than 140,000 clones, less than 10% occurring once. The source material was central memory CD4+ T cells from blood. This sequence originates from a woman in her thirties or forties in good health.

CDR3 nucleotide sequence: TGTGCCAGCAGCTTATATTCTGCGGGGGGCCAAGAGACCCAGTACTTC. This translates into CASSLYSAGGQETQYF. This rearrangement joins TRBV7-2 to TRBJ2-5; 8 bases align to TRBD2. The CDR3 consists of 16 residues. The J segment lost 1 base and the V segment lost 2 bases, leaving 6 bases of the junction unmatched. CDR1 is SGHTA and CDR2 is FQGNSA in the germline V gene.